The clone carrying this TCR beta chain has just a few counts. Antigen: not known. These data come from a study of beta chain features in type 1 diabetes. The study, taken as a whole, reports: Possible PCR preference for shorter templates applied equally to patients and controls.

The CDR3 covers 18 residues. Unmatched junction bases numbered 10, after V lost 4 bases and J lost 4 bases. Germline V gene lookup returns CDR1 ENHRY and CDR2 SYGVKD. Investigators reverse transcribed all isolated RNA, so they sequenced expressed TCRB transcripts. Libraries were prepared by immunoSEQ multiplex PCR; TCRdb keeps only in-frame clonotypes and omits some of them. The table lists around 13,000 clones, more than 40% of them singletons. The V and J genes are TRBV10-3 and TRBJ2-2; 12 bases align to TRBD2. Sample: stem cell memory CD4+ T cells from blood. This TCR came from a man aged 18-30 years in good health. CDR3 bases: TGTGCCATCAGTGCCGCTAGCGGGGGGGCCGATAGCACCGGGGAGCTGTTTTTT. Amino acids: CAISAASGGADSTGELFF.